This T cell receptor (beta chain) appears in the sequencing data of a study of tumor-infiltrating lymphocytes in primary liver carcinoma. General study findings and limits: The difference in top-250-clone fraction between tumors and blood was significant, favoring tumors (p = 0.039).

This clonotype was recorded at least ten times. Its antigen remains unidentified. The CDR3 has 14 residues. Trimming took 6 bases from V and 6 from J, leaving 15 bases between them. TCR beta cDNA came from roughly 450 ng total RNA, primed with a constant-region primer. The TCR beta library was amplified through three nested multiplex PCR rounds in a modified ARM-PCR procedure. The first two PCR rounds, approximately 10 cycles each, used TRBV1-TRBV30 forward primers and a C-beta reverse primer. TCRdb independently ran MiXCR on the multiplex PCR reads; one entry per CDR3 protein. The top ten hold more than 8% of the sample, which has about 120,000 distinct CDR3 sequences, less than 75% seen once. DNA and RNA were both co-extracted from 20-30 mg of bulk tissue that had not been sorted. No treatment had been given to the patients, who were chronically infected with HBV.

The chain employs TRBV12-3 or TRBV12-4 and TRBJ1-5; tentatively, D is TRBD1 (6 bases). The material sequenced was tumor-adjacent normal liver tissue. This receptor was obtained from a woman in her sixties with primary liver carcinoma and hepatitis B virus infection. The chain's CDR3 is CASSFRGVGQPQHF. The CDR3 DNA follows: TGTGCCAGCAGCTTCAGGGGTGTGGGTCAGCCCCAGCATTTT.